Listed below are T cell receptor beta chains from one sample, sequenced in a study of control samples from healthy donors and cancer patients. Clones were sequenced by immunoSEQ multiplex PCR, and TCRdb holds only the in-frame ones, with some missing. Here the sample spans just over 150,000 clones, roughly 94% being singletons. Sequenced: blood. The source of these receptors is a woman aged 40 to 50 in good health. The conserved cysteine and the conserved F or W are not part of the CDR3 here. D genes are given only for firm matches.

j_call: TRBJ2-7
d_call: .
v_call: TRBV15
cdr3_aa: ATSRDPPDIRGGRTYEQY

j_call: TRBJ1-2
d_call: TRBD1
v_call: TRBV29-1
cdr3_aa: SVDPGQDNLYT

j_call: TRBJ1-1
d_call: .
v_call: TRBV2
cdr3_aa: ASKVSPDPNTEAF

j_call: TRBJ1-5
d_call: TRBD1
v_call: TRBV7-8
cdr3_aa: ASSPGQGFKQPQH

j_call: TRBJ1-2
d_call: .
v_call: TRBV10-3
cdr3_aa: AISEDLMRHT

j_call: TRBJ1-1
d_call: .
v_call: TRBV19
cdr3_aa: ASSTVPGTEAF

j_call: TRBJ2-3
d_call: TRBD1
v_call: TRBV4-1
cdr3_aa: ASSQPLRTGRTDTQY

j_call: TRBJ1-2
d_call: TRBD1
v_call: TRBV18
cdr3_aa: ASTGQGSNYGYT

j_call: TRBJ2-7
d_call: TRBD1
v_call: TRBV5-1
cdr3_aa: ASSLGQGIYEQY

j_call: TRBJ1-6
d_call: .
v_call: TRBV3-1/TRBV3-2
cdr3_aa: ASSQIGGNSPLH

j_call: TRBJ2-2
d_call: .
v_call: TRBV28
cdr3_aa: ASSLSGETGELF

j_call: TRBJ2-3
d_call: TRBD2
v_call: TRBV11-3
cdr3_aa: ASSSRSSLAGGTDTQY

j_call: TRBJ1-2
d_call: TRBD1
v_call: TRBV7-2
cdr3_aa: ASSLARGTDYGYT

j_call: TRBJ1-6
d_call: .
v_call: TRBV10-3
cdr3_aa: AISELGESSYNSPLH

j_call: TRBJ2-5
d_call: .
v_call: TRBV28
cdr3_aa: ASSPQTAYQETQY

j_call: TRBJ1-5
d_call: .
v_call: TRBV5-5
cdr3_aa: ASSLAGASRQPQH

j_call: TRBJ2-6
d_call: .
v_call: TRBV29-1
cdr3_aa: SASLSGANVLT

j_call: TRBJ1-3
d_call: TRBD1
v_call: TRBV5-4
cdr3_aa: ASSLDPGTGGRGNTIY

j_call: TRBJ2-6
d_call: .
v_call: TRBV28
cdr3_aa: ASSLPGSVRANVLT

j_call: TRBJ1-2
d_call: TRBD1
v_call: TRBV7-2
cdr3_aa: ASSLMSLGTGKSGYT

j_call: TRBJ1-5
d_call: .
v_call: TRBV21-1
cdr3_aa: ASSKEGAENQPQH

j_call: TRBJ1-2
d_call: .
v_call: TRBV9
cdr3_aa: ASSVVRDSDYGYT

j_call: TRBJ1-2
d_call: TRBD1
v_call: TRBV2
cdr3_aa: ASSDKGAVSYLRFGYGYT

j_call: TRBJ1-3
d_call: .
v_call: TRBV20-1
cdr3_aa: SASSGGNTIY

j_call: TRBJ2-7
d_call: .
v_call: TRBV9
cdr3_aa: ASSVRSATYEQY

j_call: TRBJ1-5
d_call: .
v_call: TRBV18
cdr3_aa: ASSPRHSNSNQPQH

j_call: TRBJ1-1
d_call: .
v_call: TRBV6-2/TRBV6-3
cdr3_aa: ASSYWGTSTNTEAF

j_call: TRBJ1-2
d_call: TRBD1
v_call: TRBV7-2
cdr3_aa: ASSLAPGQGNYGYT

j_call: TRBJ1-4
d_call: .
v_call: TRBV12-3/TRBV12-4
cdr3_aa: ASRQGINEKLF

j_call: TRBJ2-1
d_call: TRBD1
v_call: TRBV5-6
cdr3_aa: ASSKNGDRSSYNEQF